This record covers a single T cell receptor (beta chain). Using immunoSEQ multiplex PCR, the repertoire was profiled, and TCRdb retains in-frame clones only, with some absent. The data contain approximately 140,000 clones, approximately 93% of them singletons. The data stem from a study of control samples from healthy donors and cancer patients. This CDR3 is built from 14 residues. V lost 8 bases, J lost 8 bases, and 18 bases lay in between. Germline V gene sequence: CDR1 MNHNS, CDR2 SASEGT. The rearrangement joins TRBV6-1 to TRBJ1-4; D call uncertain. The material sequenced was blood. The TCR was taken from a man aged 18 to 30 in good health. The CDR3 protein is CASLRGALGEKLFF. In nucleotides, the CDR3 is TGTGCCAGCCTCCGGGGTGCGTTGGGGGAAAAACTGTTTTTT.